This TCR beta chain derives from a study of T-cell reconstitution after alpha-beta-depleted transplantation in children. V shed 0 bases, J shed 3 bases, and the junction held 14 bases outside the gene matches. The CDR3 contains 18 residues. Germline V CDR1 and CDR2: LNHNV, YYDKDF (reference sequence). There are many counts of this clonotype. Preparation of the TCRbeta library was carried out with unique molecular identifiers. MiXCR was run by TCRdb on the PCR reads, yielding one entry per CDR3 protein. This table has approximately 590,000 distinct CDR3 sequences, roughly a tenth appearing once. The input for sequencing was PBMCs from the stem cell graft donor, taken from the stem cell graft. This clonotype was sampled from a human donor who donated a stem cell graft to a child with acute myeloid leukemia. V usage is TRBV15 and J usage is TRBJ2-7; 7 bases match TRBD2. CDR3 DNA: TGTGCCACCAGCAGAGATGGCCGGGCGGTAGCGGGTGACTACGAGCAGTACTTC. Translated, it gives CATSRDGRAVAGDYEQYF.